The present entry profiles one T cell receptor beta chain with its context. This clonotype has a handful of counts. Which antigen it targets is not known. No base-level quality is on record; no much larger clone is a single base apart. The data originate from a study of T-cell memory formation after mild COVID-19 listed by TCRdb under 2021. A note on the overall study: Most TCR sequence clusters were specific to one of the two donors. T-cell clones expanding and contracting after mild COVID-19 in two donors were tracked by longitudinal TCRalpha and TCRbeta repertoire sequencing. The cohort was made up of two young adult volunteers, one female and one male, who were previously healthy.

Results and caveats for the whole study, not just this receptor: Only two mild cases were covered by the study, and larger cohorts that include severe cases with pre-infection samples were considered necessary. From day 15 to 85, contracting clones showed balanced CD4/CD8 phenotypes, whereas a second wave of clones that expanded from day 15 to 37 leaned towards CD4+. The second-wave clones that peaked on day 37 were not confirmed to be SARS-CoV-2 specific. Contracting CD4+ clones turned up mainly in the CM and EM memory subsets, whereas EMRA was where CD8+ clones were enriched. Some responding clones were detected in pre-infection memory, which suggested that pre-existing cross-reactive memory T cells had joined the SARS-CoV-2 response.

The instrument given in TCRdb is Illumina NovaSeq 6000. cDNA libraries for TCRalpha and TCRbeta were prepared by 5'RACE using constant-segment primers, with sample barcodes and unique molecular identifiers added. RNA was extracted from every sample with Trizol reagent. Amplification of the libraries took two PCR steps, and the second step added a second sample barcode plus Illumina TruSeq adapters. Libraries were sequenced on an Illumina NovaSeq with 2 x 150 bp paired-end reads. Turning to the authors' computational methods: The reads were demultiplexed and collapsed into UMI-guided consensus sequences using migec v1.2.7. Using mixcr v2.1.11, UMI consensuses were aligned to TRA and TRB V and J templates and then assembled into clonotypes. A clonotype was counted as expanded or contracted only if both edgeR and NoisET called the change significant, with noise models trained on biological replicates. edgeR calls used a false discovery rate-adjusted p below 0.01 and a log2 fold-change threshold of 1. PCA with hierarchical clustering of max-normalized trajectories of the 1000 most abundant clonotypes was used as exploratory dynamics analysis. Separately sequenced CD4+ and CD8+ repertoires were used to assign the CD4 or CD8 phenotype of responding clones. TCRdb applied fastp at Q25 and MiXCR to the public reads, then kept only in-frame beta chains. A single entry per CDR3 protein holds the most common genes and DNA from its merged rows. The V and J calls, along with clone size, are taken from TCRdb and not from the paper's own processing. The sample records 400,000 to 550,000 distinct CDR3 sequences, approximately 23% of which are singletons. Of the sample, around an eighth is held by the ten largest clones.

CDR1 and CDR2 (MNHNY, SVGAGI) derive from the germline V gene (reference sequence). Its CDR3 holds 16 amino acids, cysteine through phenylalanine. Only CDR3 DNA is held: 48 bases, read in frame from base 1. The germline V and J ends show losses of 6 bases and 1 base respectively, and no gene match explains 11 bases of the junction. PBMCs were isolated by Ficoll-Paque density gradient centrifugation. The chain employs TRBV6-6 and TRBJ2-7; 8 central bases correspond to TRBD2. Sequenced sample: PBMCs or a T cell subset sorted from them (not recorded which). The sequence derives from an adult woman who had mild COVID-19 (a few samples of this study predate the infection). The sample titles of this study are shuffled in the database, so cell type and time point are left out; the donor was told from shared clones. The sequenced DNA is TGTGCCAGCAGAAACCCGGGACTAGAAGGATCCTACGAGCAGTACTTC. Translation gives CASRNPGLEGSYEQYF.